This TCR beta chain was identified in a study of cytomegalovirus exposure and HLA in healthy donors. Study summary: Earlier results showed approximately 110 million unique TCR beta sequences derived from roughly 200 million T cells.

As to this clone: The antigen is undetermined.

Study-wide results and caveats: Later work found that TCR association rates differed between HLA loci; DRB1 had the most and HLA-C the fewest.

Primers: 60 Vbeta forward and 13 Jbeta reverse. TCRdb's copy holds only in-frame clones and misses some; the assay was immunoSEQ multiplex PCR. Seen here are roughly 80,000 clones, roughly 81% observed once, and the top ten hold about 2%. The sample was PBMCs. This receptor was taken from a woman in her 30s in good health and CMV-seronegative.

CDR3 in amino acids: CASSEIAGGNEQFF. DNA of the CDR3: TGCGCCAGCTCTGAGATAGCGGGAGGTAATGAGCAGTTCTTC. The V gene is TRBV5-1, the J gene TRBJ2-1, with 10 bases aligning to TRBD2. V dropped 7 bases and J dropped 7; count of bases not matched to a gene: 8. This CDR3 spans 14 amino acids. The germline gives CDR1 SGHRS, CDR2 YFSETQ.